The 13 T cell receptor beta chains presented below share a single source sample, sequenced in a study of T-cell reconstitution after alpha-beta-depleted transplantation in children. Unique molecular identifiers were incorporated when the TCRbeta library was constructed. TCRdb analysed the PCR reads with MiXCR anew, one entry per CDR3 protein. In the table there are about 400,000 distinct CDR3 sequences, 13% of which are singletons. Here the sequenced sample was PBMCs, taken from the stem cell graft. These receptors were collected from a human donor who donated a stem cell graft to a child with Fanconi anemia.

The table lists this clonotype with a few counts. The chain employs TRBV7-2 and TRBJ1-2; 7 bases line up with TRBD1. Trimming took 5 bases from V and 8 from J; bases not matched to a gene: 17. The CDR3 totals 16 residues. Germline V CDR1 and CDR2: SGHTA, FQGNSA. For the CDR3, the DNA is TGTGCCAGCAGCCTCTTTTTCGGGACAGCCCTATCCGGCTACACCTTC. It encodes CASSLFFGTALSGYTF.

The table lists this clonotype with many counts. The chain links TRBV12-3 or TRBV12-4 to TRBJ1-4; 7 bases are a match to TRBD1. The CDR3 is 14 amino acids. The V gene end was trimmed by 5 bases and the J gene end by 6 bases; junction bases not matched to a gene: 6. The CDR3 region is CASSPGQSYEKLFF. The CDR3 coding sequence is TGTGCCAGCAGTCCGGGACAGAGCTATGAAAAACTGTTTTTT.

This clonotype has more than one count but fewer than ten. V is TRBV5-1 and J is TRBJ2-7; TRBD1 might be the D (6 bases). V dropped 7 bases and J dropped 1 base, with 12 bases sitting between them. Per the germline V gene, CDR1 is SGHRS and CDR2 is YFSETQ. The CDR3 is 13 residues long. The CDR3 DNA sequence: TGCGCCAGCGGGACACCGAGTTCCTACGAGCAGTACTTC. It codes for CASGTPSSYEQYF.

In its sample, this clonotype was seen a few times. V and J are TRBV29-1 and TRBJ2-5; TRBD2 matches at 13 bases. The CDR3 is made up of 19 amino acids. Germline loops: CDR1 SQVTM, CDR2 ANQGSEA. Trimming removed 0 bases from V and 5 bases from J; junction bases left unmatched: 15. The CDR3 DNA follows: TGCAGCGTTGAAGACCCCGACGGGACTAGCGGGGCGCCCTCGGAGACCCAGTACTTC. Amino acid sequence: CSVEDPDGTSGAPSETQYF.

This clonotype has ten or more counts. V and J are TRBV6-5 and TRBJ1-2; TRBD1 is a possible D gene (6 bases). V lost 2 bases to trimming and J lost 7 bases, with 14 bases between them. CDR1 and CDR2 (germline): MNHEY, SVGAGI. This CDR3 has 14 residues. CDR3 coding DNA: TGTGCCAGCAGTTACGGAGGTGGGGGCTTTGGCTACACCTTC. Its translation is CASSYGGGGFGYTF.

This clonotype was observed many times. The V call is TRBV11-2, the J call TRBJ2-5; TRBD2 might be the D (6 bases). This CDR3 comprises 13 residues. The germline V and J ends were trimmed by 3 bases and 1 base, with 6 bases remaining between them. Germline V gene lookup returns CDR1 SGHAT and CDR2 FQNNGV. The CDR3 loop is CASSFGSQETQYF. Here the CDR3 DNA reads TGTGCCAGCAGCTTCGGGAGCCAAGAGACCCAGTACTTC. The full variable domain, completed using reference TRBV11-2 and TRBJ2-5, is EAGVAQSPRYKIIEKRQSVAFWCNPISGHATLYWYQQILGQGPKLLIQFQNNGVVDDSQLPKDRFSAERLKGVDSTLKIQPAKLEDSAVYLCASSFGSQETQYFGPGTRLLVL.

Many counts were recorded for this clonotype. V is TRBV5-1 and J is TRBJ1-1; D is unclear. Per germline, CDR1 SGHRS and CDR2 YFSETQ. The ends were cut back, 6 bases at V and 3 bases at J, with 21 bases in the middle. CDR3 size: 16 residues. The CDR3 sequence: CASTLTGVRRDTEAFF. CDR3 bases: TGCGCCAGCACTCTAACGGGTGTCAGGCGAGACACTGAAGCTTTCTTT.

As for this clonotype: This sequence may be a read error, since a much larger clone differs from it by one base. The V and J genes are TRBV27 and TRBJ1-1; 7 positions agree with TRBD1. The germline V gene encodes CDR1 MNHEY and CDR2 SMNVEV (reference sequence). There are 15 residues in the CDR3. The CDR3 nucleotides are TGTGCCAGCAGTTTGTGGGGACAGATGAACACTGAAGCTATCTTT. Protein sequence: CASSLWGQMNTEAIF.

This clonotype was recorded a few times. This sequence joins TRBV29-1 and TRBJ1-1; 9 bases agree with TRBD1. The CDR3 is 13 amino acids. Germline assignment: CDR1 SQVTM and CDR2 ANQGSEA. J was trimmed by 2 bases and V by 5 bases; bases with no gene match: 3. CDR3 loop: CSVTGGFNTEAFF. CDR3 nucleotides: TGCAGCGTTACAGGGGGCTTTAACACTGAAGCTTTCTTT.

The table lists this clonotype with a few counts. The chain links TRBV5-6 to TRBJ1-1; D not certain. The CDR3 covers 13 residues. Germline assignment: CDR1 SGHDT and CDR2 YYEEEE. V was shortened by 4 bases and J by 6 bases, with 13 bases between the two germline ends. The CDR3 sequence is CASSPAYSSEAFF. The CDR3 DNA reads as TGTGCCAGCAGCCCGGCCTACTCGTCTGAAGCTTTCTTT.

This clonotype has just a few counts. CDR3 coding DNA: TGTGCCAGCAGTTCCGGGGCCTACAATGAGCAGTTCTTC. The encoded protein is CASSSGAYNEQFF. The chain recombines TRBV28 with TRBJ2-1, with a weak D call TRBD2 (5 bases). Germline-derived CDR1 and CDR2 are MDHEN and SYDVKM. Deletions cut 4 bases from V and 2 bases from J, with 6 bases between. CDR3 length equals 13 residues. Variable domain in full (rest from reference TRBV28 and TRBJ2-1): DVKVTQSSRYLVKRTGEKVFLECVQDMDHENMFWYRQDPGLGLRLIYFSYDVKMKEKGDIPEGYSVSREKKERFSLILESASTNQTSMYLCASSSGAYNEQFFGPGTRLTVL.

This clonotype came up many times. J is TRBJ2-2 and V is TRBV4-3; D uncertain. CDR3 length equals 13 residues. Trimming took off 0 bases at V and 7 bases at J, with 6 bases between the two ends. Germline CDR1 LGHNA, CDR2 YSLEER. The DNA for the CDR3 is TGCGCCAGCAGCCAAGATTGGTACGGGGAGCTGTTTTTT. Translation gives CASSQDWYGELFF.

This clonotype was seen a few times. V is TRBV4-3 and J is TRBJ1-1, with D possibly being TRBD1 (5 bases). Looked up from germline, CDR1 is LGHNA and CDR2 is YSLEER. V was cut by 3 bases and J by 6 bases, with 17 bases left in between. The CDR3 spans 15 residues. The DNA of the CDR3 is TGCGCCAGCAGCCATTCCACCCCAGGGTCCTCTGAAGCTTTCTTT. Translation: CASSHSTPGSSEAFF.